Listed below are T cell receptor beta chains from one sample, sequenced in a study of cytomegalovirus exposure and HLA in healthy donors. Generated by immunoSEQ multiplex PCR, the TCRdb table keeps only in-frame clones and is missing some. Among about 96,000 clones, under 85% were seen once, and the ten largest hold 2.5% to 3%. The sample was PBMCs. The receptors come from a female donor in good health and CMV-seropositive. Each CDR3 is given with its conserved first and last residue. Each record gives: V gene, J gene, D gene, clone size, CDR3 DNA, CDR3 protein. D genes are given only for firm matches. Only part of the rows carry a size: once, few, many, or a class if the clone is expanded.

V: TRBV7-2; J: TRBJ1-5; D: TRBD1; size: once; DNA: TGTGCCAGCAGCTTAGAGACAGGGGCGAATCAGCCCCAGCATTTT; CDR3: CASSLETGANQPQHF
V: TRBV5-4; J: TRBJ2-6; D: NA; size: NA; DNA: TGTGCCAGCAGCTTGGCCGGGTTCGTCTCTGGGGCCAACGTCCTGACTTTC; CDR3: CASSLAGFVSGANVLTF
V: TRBV19; J: TRBJ1-1; D: NA; size: NA; DNA: TGTGCCAGTAGTATAATCCGGGGAGGCACTGAAGCTTTCTTT; CDR3: CASSIIRGGTEAFF
V: TRBV10-2; J: TRBJ2-1; D: NA; size: NA; DNA: TGCGCCAGCAGTGAGAGGGGGGGTTGGAAAGGCAATGAGCAGTTCTTC; CDR3: CASSERGGWKGNEQFF
V: TRBV4-1; J: TRBJ2-5; D: TRBD2; size: NA; DNA: TGCGCCAGCAGCCCTAGGAGACTAGCGGGTCAAGAGACCCAGTACTTC; CDR3: CASSPRRLAGQETQYF
V: TRBV2; J: TRBJ2-7; D: NA; size: NA; DNA: TGTGCCAGTAGGGGTGCTTCCTACGAGCAGTACTTC; CDR3: CASRGASYEQYF
V: TRBV7-8; J: TRBJ2-7; D: NA; size: NA; DNA: TGTGCCAGCAGCTTAGGATGGGGGGAAACCTACGAGCAGTACTTC; CDR3: CASSLGWGETYEQYF
V: TRBV11-3; J: TRBJ2-1; D: NA; size: few; DNA: TGTGCCAGCGGACGGCGAGGGAATGAGCAGTTCTTC; CDR3: CASGRRGNEQFF
V: TRBV5-4; J: TRBJ2-7; D: NA; size: NA; DNA: TGTGCCAGCAGCTTGAGTAGTGTGGCCTACGAGCAGTACTTC; CDR3: CASSLSSVAYEQYF
V: TRBV5-6; J: TRBJ1-5; D: TRBD1; size: NA; DNA: TGTGCCAGCAGCCGGGACAGGGCCCAGCCCCAGCATTTT; CDR3: CASSRDRAQPQHF
V: TRBV6-1; J: TRBJ2-5; D: NA; size: NA; DNA: TGTGCCAGCAGTGAAGGAGTGGAGCAAGAGACCCAGTACTTC; CDR3: CASSEGVEQETQYF
V: TRBV7-2; J: TRBJ1-2; D: TRBD1; size: NA; DNA: TGTGCCAGCAGCTTACCGGGACAGGGCTATGGCTACACCTTC; CDR3: CASSLPGQGYGYTF
V: TRBV9; J: TRBJ1-2; D: NA; size: few; DNA: TGTGCCAGCGGGTCGGAGCCCGCATATGGCTACACCTTC; CDR3: CASGSEPAYGYTF
V: TRBV6-5; J: TRBJ1-6; D: NA; size: few; DNA: TGTGCCAGCAGTTACGAACGGGATAATTCACCCCTCCACTTT; CDR3: CASSYERDNSPLHF
V: TRBV7-8; J: TRBJ2-5; D: TRBD2; size: NA; DNA: TGTGCCAGCAGCCCCGGGACTAGTGAAGAGACCCAGTACTTC; CDR3: CASSPGTSEETQYF
V: TRBV5-8; J: TRBJ1-6; D: TRBD1; size: NA; DNA: TGTGCCAGCAGCTTTGGGACAGTAAATTCACCCCTCCACTTT; CDR3: CASSFGTVNSPLHF
V: TRBV10-3; J: TRBJ2-1; D: TRBD2; size: NA; DNA: TGTGCCATCAGTGTCCAGCGGGGGCTATTCGATGAGCAGTTCTTC; CDR3: CAISVQRGLFDEQFF
V: TRBV12-2; J: TRBJ2-1; D: NA; size: NA; DNA: TGTGCAAGTCGCTATACCCCCTCCCAGAATGAGCAGTTCTTC; CDR3: CASRYTPSQNEQFF
V: TRBV2; J: TRBJ1-1; D: TRBD1; size: NA; DNA: TGTGCCAGCATCGGACAGGGGAACACTGAAGCTTTCTTT; CDR3: CASIGQGNTEAFF
V: TRBV28; J: TRBJ1-2; D: TRBD1; size: few; DNA: TGTGCCAGCAGCTTTCCGCAGACAGGGGTCTATGGCTACACCTTC; CDR3: CASSFPQTGVYGYTF
V: TRBV11-2; J: TRBJ2-5; D: TRBD2; size: NA; DNA: TGTGCCAGCAGCTGGACTAGCGGGGTAGAGACCCAGTACTTC; CDR3: CASSWTSGVETQYF
V: TRBV29-1; J: TRBJ2-3; D: TRBD2; size: few; DNA: TGCAGCGTTGCTGAGGCGGGAGGAGATACGCAGTATTTT; CDR3: CSVAEAGGDTQYF
V: TRBV15; J: TRBJ2-3; D: NA; size: NA; DNA: TGTGCCACCAGCAGAGATAATCCCCTCGGGGATACGCAGTATTTT; CDR3: CATSRDNPLGDTQYF
V: TRBV4-1; J: TRBJ2-5; D: TRBD2; size: NA; DNA: TGCGCCAGCAGCCAAGACCTAGCGGGAGGAGGTGAGACCCAGTACTTC; CDR3: CASSQDLAGGGETQYF
V: TRBV30; J: TRBJ1-4; D: NA; size: NA; DNA: TGTGCCTGGGGACAGCGGATTCAAGAAAAACTGTTTTTT; CDR3: CAWGQRIQEKLFF
V: TRBV9; J: TRBJ2-7; D: NA; size: NA; DNA: TGTGCCAGCAGCGTAGGCCCAGAGGGCAGCTACTACGAGCAGTACTTC; CDR3: CASSVGPEGSYYEQYF
V: TRBV27; J: TRBJ2-7; D: NA; size: NA; DNA: TGTGCCAGCAGCAGACGGGTTAGCTCCTACGAGCAGTACTTC; CDR3: CASSRRVSSYEQYF